These 7 T cell receptor beta chains came from one sample sequenced in a study of type 1 and type 2 diabetes patients. The PCR template was genomic DNA. Amplification of the beta chain CDR3 used 30 forward and 13 reverse multiplex primers. TCRdb ran MiXCR on the multiplex PCR reads and lists one entry per CDR3 protein. The sample includes a few hundred thousand distinct CDR3 sequences, roughly 50% of them seen just once. The sample consisted of peripheral blood mononuclear cells (PBMCs). Receptors originate from a young man with type 2 diabetes.

The V gene is TRBV2, the J gene TRBJ1-2; 7 positions match TRBD1. The CDR3 is 15 amino acids. Per the germline V gene, CDR1 is SNHLY and CDR2 is FYNNEI. J was trimmed by 4 bases and V by 4 bases; bases with no gene match: 9. The CDR3 DNA sequence: TGTGCCAGCAGTGGCGGTGGACAGGCGGGCTATGGCTACACCTTC. Translating it yields CASSGGGQAGYGYTF. The whole variable domain, filled in from reference TRBV2 and TRBJ1-2, reads EPEVTQTPSHQVTQMGQEVILRCVPISNHLYFYWYRQILGQKVEFLVSFYNNEISEKSEIFDDQFSVERPDGSNFTLKIRSTKLEDSAMYFCASSGGGQAGYGYTFGSGTRLTVV.

Notes on this clonotype: One junction end disagrees with the germline gene, perhaps due to a read error. The V and J genes are TRBV7-3 and TRBJ2-5; D remains ambiguous. Germline V gives CDR1 SGHTA, CDR2 FQGTGA. The CDR3 totals 15 residues. In DNA form, the CDR3 reads TGTGCCAGCAGCTTAGATCGTGGGTCCTCGGAGACTCAGTACTTC. Protein product: CASSLDRGSSETQYF.

This clonotype occurred a few times. The rearrangement uses TRBV25-1 and TRBJ2-7, with TRBD1 identical over 10 bases. Germline V CDR1 and CDR2: MGHDK, SYGVNS. V was pared by 3 bases and J by 3 bases, with 2 bases of the junction left unmatched. The CDR3 loop spans 14 amino acids. The DNA of the CDR3 is TGTGCCAGCAGTGAGGGACAGGGGCTCTACGAGCAGTACTTC. The encoded protein is CASSEGQGLYEQYF.

There are a few counts of this clonotype. The gene calls are TRBV5-6 and TRBJ1-4, with D unclear. This CDR3 region has 16 residues. Germline loops: CDR1 SGHDT, CDR2 YYEEEE. Trimming cost V 3 bases and J 8 bases, with 20 bases left between them. As DNA, the CDR3 is TGTGCCAGCAGCTCACCCACAGATGACGCCCCAGAAAAACTGTTTTTT. As protein: CASSSPTDDAPEKLFF.

The V call is TRBV7-2, the J call TRBJ1-2; tentative D call: TRBD1 (5 bases). Trimming stripped 5 bases from V and 3 bases from J, with 13 bases between. This CDR3 spans 14 amino acids. Looked up from germline, CDR1 is SGHTA and CDR2 is FQGNSA. The CDR3 region has the DNA TGTGCCAGCAGCCCAACGGGACTGCACTATGGCTACACCTTC. This encodes CASSPTGLHYGYTF.

This clonotype was observed a few times. The genes are TRBV5-1 and TRBJ2-7; 9 nucleotides match TRBD2. CDR3 length: 18 amino acids. Germline V gene lookup returns CDR1 SGHRS and CDR2 YFSETQ. Germline trimming cut 4 bases from V and 9 bases from J; bases unmatched to any gene: 23. Here the CDR3 DNA reads TGCGCCAGCAGCCAACAGCCCCTAGTTAGTAGCGGGAGTCGAGGGCAGTACTTC. Its translation is CASSQQPLVSSGSRGQYF.

This clonotype has a handful of counts. The V gene is TRBV5-1, the J gene TRBJ2-2, with 7 bases identical to TRBD1. The CDR3 totals 14 residues. The V segment lost 1 base and the J segment 5 bases; nucleotides outside the gene matches: 2. From germline, CDR1 is SGHRS and CDR2 YFSETQ. The CDR3 sequence: CASSLQGETGELFF. DNA of the CDR3: TGCGCCAGCAGCTTGCAGGGGGAAACCGGGGAGCTGTTTTTT.